The present T cell receptor beta chain was sequenced within a study of T cell responses to AZD1222 COVID-19 vaccine. Study-wide context: Second-dose intervals near 4 or 12 weeks were combined. The study's findings and limits: There were repertoire samples only from the period after the peak T cell response. Vaccine-related CD4 TCRs covered spike, predominating at 160-218 and 743-854.

Comments on this clone: Its antigen is not identified.

Sequencing used immunoSEQ multiplex PCR; TCRdb keeps in-frame clones, though not all of them. The sample contains about 120,000 clones, about 88% of which appear only once. Sequences were derived from peripheral blood, sampled on day 0 of AZD1222 vaccination. This sequence originates from an adult in good health.

DNA for the CDR3: TGTGCCAGCACCAAAGGGGTTTCCTATAATTCACCCCTCCACTTT. Translating gives CASTKGVSYNSPLHF. The V and J genes are TRBV5-6 and TRBJ1-6, with a weak D call TRBD1 (5 bases). Germline CDR1 SGHDT, CDR2 YYEEEE. Trimming cost V 6 bases and J 1 base, with 11 bases left between them. The CDR3 has 15 amino acids.